Included here is one T cell receptor beta chain sequence, with context. Its specificity is unknown. The entry originates in a study of cytomegalovirus exposure and HLA in healthy donors. Whole-study results and caveats: What a later analysis reportedly showed was that an Asian-associated ancestry cluster had fewer N-insertions than the approximately 700-donor mean.

The germline V gene has CDR1 MNHNS and CDR2 SASEGT. The CDR3 runs 13 residues. With 7 bases removed from V and 0 bases from J, the gap between germline ends came to 9 bases. The PCR made use of 60 Vbeta and 13 Jbeta primers. Sequencing was performed with immunoSEQ multiplex PCR; in TCRdb, only in-frame clones are kept and a portion is missing. The sample lists approximately 72,000 clones; about 78% were seen once. The sample was PBMCs. The source is a male donor in good health and CMV-seropositive. The rearrangement links TRBV6-1 to TRBJ1-2; D unresolved. Here the CDR3 DNA reads TGTGCCAGCACCTCGACTCCTAACTATGGCTACACCTTC. This encodes CASTSTPNYGYTF.